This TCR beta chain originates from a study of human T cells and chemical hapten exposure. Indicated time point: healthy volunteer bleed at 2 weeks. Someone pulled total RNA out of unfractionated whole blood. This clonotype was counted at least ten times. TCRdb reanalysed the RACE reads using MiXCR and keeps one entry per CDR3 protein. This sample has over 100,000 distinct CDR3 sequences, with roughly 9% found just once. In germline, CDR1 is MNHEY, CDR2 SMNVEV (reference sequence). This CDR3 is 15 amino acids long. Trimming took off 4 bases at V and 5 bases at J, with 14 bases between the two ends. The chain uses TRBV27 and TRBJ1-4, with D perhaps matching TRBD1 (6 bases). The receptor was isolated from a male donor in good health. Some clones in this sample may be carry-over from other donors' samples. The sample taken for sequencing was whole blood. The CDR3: CASSSTGFPNEKLFF. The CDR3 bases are TGTGCCAGCAGTTCTACAGGGTTTCCCAATGAAAAACTGTTTTTT.